This T cell receptor beta chain was retrieved from a study of early T cells in non-severe SARS-CoV-2 infection. Whole-study context: The study sequenced bulk RNA from unsorted whole blood, with chains unpaired.

From the 5' RACE reads, TCRdb called clonotypes with MiXCR, one entry per CDR3 protein. In the table there are about 80,000 distinct CDR3 sequences, less than 5.5% of which are singletons. This clonotype came up a few times. The CDR3 consists of 13 residues. Per the germline V gene, CDR1 is LGHDT and CDR2 is YNNKEL (reference sequence). The V and J ends lost 10 bases and 6 bases, in that order; junction bases with no gene match: 7. Sequencing used whole blood, obtained at baseline. The sequence was collected from an adult who was a healthcare worker with PCR-confirmed SARS-CoV-2 infection or an uninfected control (not recorded which). The V gene is TRBV3-1, the J gene TRBJ2-2, with TRBD2 matching 8 bases. The CDR3 coding sequence is TGTGCCACCGTTGGACTAGCAGCCGGGGAGCTGTTTTTT. Its protein is CATVGLAAGELFF.